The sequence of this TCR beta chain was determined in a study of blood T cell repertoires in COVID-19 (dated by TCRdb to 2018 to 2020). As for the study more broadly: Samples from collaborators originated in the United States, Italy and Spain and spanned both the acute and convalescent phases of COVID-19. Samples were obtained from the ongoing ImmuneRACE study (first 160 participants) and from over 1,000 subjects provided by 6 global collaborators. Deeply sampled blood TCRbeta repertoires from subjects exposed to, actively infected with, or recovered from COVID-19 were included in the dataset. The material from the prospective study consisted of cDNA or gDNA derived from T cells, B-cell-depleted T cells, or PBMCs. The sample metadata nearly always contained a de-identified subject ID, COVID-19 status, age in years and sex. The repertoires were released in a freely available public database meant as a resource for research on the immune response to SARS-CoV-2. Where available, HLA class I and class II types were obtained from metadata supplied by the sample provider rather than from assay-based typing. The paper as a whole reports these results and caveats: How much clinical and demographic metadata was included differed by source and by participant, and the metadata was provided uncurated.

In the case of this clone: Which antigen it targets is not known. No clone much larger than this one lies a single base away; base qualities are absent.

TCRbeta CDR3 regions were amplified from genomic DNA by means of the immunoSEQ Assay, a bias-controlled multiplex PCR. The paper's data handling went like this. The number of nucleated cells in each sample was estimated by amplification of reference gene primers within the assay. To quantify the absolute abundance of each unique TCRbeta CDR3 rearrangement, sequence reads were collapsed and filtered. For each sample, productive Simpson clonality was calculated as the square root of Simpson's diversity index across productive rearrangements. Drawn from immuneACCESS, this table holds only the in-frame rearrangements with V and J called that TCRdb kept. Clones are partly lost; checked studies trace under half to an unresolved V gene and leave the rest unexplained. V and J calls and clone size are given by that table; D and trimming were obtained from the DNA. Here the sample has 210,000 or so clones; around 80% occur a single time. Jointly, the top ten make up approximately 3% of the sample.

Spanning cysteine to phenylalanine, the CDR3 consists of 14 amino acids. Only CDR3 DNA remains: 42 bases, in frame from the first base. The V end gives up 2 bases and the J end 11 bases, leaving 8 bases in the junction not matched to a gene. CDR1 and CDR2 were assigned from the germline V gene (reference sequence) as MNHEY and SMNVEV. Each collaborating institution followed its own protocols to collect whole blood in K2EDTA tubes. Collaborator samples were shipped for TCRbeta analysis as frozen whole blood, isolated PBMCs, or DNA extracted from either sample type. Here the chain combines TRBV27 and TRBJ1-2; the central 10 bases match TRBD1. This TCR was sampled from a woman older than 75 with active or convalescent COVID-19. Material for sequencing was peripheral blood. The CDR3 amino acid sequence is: CASSLRTGGASYTF. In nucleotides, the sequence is TGTGCCAGCAGTTTACGGACAGGGGGAGCCTCGTACACCTTC.